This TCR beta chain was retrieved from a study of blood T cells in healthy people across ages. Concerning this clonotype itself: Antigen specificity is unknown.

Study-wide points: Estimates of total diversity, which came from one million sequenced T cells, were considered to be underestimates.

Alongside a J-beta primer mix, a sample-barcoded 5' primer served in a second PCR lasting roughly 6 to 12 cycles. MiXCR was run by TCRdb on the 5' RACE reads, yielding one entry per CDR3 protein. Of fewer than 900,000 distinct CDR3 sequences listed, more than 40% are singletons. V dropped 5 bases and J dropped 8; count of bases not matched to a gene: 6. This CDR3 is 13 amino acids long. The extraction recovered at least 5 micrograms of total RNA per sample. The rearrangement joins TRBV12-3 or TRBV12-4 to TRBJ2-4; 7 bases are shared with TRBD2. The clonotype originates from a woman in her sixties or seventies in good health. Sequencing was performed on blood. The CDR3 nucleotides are TGTGCCAGCAGTGGGGGGGAGATTTACATTCAGTACTTC. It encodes CASSGGEIYIQYF.